The subject of this entry is one T cell receptor beta chain. This clonotype was found many times. Its antigen is unknown. Base qualities were left out, and no much larger clone turns up one base away. The sample is drawn from a study of T cells in Graves' hyperthyroidism and ophthalmopathy (dated by TCRdb to 2018 to 2020). Describing the broader study: Peripheral blood samples were taken at the time of initial diagnosis, prior to any treatment. The paper describes TCR Vbeta CDR3 sequencing of 140 or so peripheral blood samples, made up of some 40 ophthalmopathy patients, roughly 72 hyperthyroidism patients and 17 progressor patients. In six Graves' hyperthyroidism patients, the study also compared T-cell repertoires from thyroid tissue with T-cell repertoires from blood. An independent validation cohort of under 20 hyperthyroidism patients and 17 patients who later progressed to ophthalmopathy tested prospective prediction of ophthalmopathy. Following sampling, methimazole starting at 30 mg daily was given to hyperthyroidism patients, and high-dose intravenous methylprednisolone was given to ophthalmopathy patients. The approximately 100 discovery patients were divided at random into training and test sets in a 7:3 ratio. A discovery cohort of about a hundred patients, about 40 with Graves' ophthalmopathy and 55 to 65 with stable Graves' hyperthyroidism, was used to find distinguishing TCR V-J signatures.

Including cysteine and phenylalanine, the CDR3 has 14 amino acids. Only the CDR3 DNA is retained, 42 bases long and in frame from the first base. From the germline V gene, CDR1 is MNHNS and CDR2 is SASEGT. V lost 4 bases and J lost 3 bases, and the count of bases not matched to a germline gene is 2. The paper as a whole reports these results and caveats: A model built on a 13 V-J signature distinguished ophthalmopathy from stable hyperthyroidism, reaching about 89% sensitivity and around 81% specificity in cross-validation and 80%/75% in testing. No statistical method was used to set the sample size in advance, and investigators knew the group allocation. In validation, progression to ophthalmopathy was predicted by the model with about 70% sensitivity and approximately 78% specificity, a median of approximately 6.5 months before onset. Most expanded thyroid clonotypes (frequency above 0.001) were also detected in blood, a finding suggesting that blood repertoires may reflect thyroid immune responses.

Stable Graves' hyperthyroidism was defined as no progression to ophthalmopathy during 18 months of follow-up. Hyperthyroidism patients were newly diagnosed, had a disease duration of under 2 months, and were aged 18 to 65 years. The study excluded patients with uncontrolled infections, other autoimmune diseases, pregnancy or lactation. Diagnoses were based on clinical symptoms, serum thyroxine and TRAb, thyroid ultrasound and orbital computed tomography. PBMCs were separated from roughly 10 ml of fresh peripheral blood using Ficoll-Paque density gradient centrifugation. Total RNA was extracted with Trizol reagent, and quality was checked on an Agilent 2100 Bioanalyzer. The TCR beta CDR3 regions were amplified from RNA transcripts. The TCR CDR3 was subjected to a first round of RT-PCR using the HTBI primer set and the Qiagen OneStep RT-PCR kit. Libraries were constructed in a second round of multiplex PCR, after which size selection and purification were carried out. Paired-end sequencing of the libraries was performed with 100 bp reads on an Illumina HiSeq2000. The study's own analysis went as follows. SOAPnuke was used to process the raw data, with reads discarded if the reads contained adapters or uncalled bases, had a mean Phred below 15, or lacked an exact constant-primer or identifier match. COPE v1.2.5 was used to merge high-quality paired reads, and clonotypes were defined as unique nucleotide sequences. Clonotypes were aligned to IMGT TRBV, TRBD and TRBJ reference segments using MiTCR v1.1. The analysis was restricted to V-J combinations with a frequency above 0.0001, which together covered 99.2% of the repertoires. A TCS score was defined as the ratio of F50 (clonal expansion) to E x V (chaos), with BLOSUM62-based TCRdist applied between CDR3 peptides within each V-J. Welch's t-statistics and random forest reduced just over 500 V-J features to 10 to 15, which were used in a naive Bayes classifier (R e1071). Clones were called with MiXCR by TCRdb after fastp trimmed the public reads at Q25, and only in-frame beta chains were retained. Identical CDR3 proteins give one entry, which carries the most common genes and DNA. The V and J calls and clone size are TCRdb's, not the authors'. The sample table contains a few hundred thousand distinct CDR3 sequences; only one count was recorded for less than 25% of them. In total, the top ten clones hold around 27% of the sample.

This clonotype was sampled from a man aged 18-30 years with Graves' hyperthyroidism. Specimen: blood. The V gene is TRBV6-1 and the J gene is TRBJ2-7; the central 11 bases match TRBD2. The sequenced DNA: TGTGCCAGCAGTGCTACTAGCGGGGGCTACGAGCAGTACTTC. It encodes CASSATSGGYEQYF.